The T cell receptor (beta chain) under discussion was sequenced for a study of cytomegalovirus exposure and HLA in healthy donors. It was with 60 Vbeta and 13 Jbeta primers that the PCR ran. Here immunoSEQ multiplex PCR was the method, and the copy in TCRdb shows in-frame clones only, minus some. The sample includes around 110,000 clones, 75% of them seen just once. General study points: It was confirmed in vitro that three of the CMV-associated chains were specific for CMV antigens. Reports state that TCR beta sequences accurately predicted most subjects' HLA-A and HLA-B alleles. Cytomegalovirus status was reportedly diagnosed by the classifier with high sensitivity and specificity.

The ends were cut back, 6 bases at V and 4 bases at J, with 13 bases in the middle. The germline V gene encodes CDR1 SEHNR and CDR2 FQNEAQ (reference sequence). This CDR3 spans 13 amino acids. In regard to this clone: The antigen is not known.

V is TRBV7-9 and J is TRBJ2-7; no definite D call. The TCR sequence derives from a woman aged 18-30 years in good health and CMV-seronegative. Sequencing was performed on PBMCs. In DNA, the CDR3 is TGTGCCAGCAGTTCATCTGACACGTACGAGCAGTACTTC. Protein: CASSSSDTYEQYF.